Reported below is one TCR beta chain. Its antigen is not known. CDR3 length: 15 amino acids. From germline, CDR1 is LNHDA and CDR2 SQIVND (reference sequence). The ends were cut back, 7 bases at V and 0 bases at J, with 14 bases in the middle. This record belongs to a study of cytomegalovirus exposure and HLA in healthy donors. Turning to the study itself: Earlier sequencing of about 179 million T cells yielded about 120 million unique TCR beta sequences. Overall study findings and caveats: An apparent linkage of common viral pathogens to several of the most significant clusters emerged in a later analysis.

The study ran its PCR with 60 Vbeta and 13 Jbeta primers. TCRdb keeps only in-frame clones here, not all; method: immunoSEQ multiplex PCR. The top ten clones hold about 3.9% of a sample with around 140,000 clones, about two thirds of them seen once. The chain carries TRBV19 and TRBJ2-3, with D possibly matching TRBD2 (6 bases). Sequencing used PBMCs. The clonotype comes from a man in his fifties in good health and CMV-seropositive. The CDR3 region is CASKAGVSSTDTQYF. In nucleotides, the CDR3 is TGTGCCAGTAAAGCGGGCGTTTCTAGCACAGATACGCAGTATTTT.